The entry below gives a single TCR beta chain sequence along with its context. No antigen is known for it. Making the TCR beta libraries involved quantitative 5'-RACE with molecular barcodes. TCRdb re-derived calls from the 5' RACE reads in MiXCR, one entry per CDR3 protein. There are hundreds of thousands of distinct CDR3 sequences in the sample; roughly 13% occur only once, and 6.8% lies in the top ten. This entry comes from a study of CD8 T cells in ankylosing spondylitis. Overall study results and limits: Some of these motif variants have turned up before, in reports on reactive arthritis synovial fluid and blood. Matched ankylosing spondylitis synovial fluid reportedly showed significant enrichment of disease-linked clones. Disease-linked clones bore a CD8+ phenotype, appearing relatively rarely in peripheral blood. Among TCR beta sequences, a motif of several highly homologous variants appeared characteristic of ankylosing spondylitis blood.

Per the germline V gene, CDR1 is SNHLY and CDR2 is FYNNEI. The ends were cut back, 11 bases at V and 0 bases at J, with 14 bases in the middle. This CDR3 is built from 13 residues. Sequenced: blood, either unsorted or a sorted T cell fraction (not recorded which). This TCR came from a male donor with ankylosing spondylitis. The J gene is TRBJ2-7, the V gene TRBV2; D perhaps matches TRBD1 (6 bases). The CDR3 bases are TGTGCCCCGGAGAGGACAGTCTCCTACGAGCAGTACTTC. It encodes CAPERTVSYEQYF.